This TCR beta chain was captured in a study of CD8 T cells in ankylosing spondylitis. The authors made TCR beta libraries by quantitative 5'-RACE with molecular barcodes. One entry per CDR3 protein results from TCRdb running MiXCR on the 5' RACE reads. The sample yields under 35,000 distinct CDR3 sequences, 7.2% seen once. V lost 6 bases, J lost 4 bases, and 16 bases lay in between. The CDR3 consists of 14 residues. Germline CDR1 and CDR2: KGHSH and LQKENI. The TCR was taken from a male donor with ankylosing spondylitis or in good health (not recorded which). The chain links TRBV18 to TRBJ2-7, with D maybe TRBD2 (6 bases). Material for sequencing was blood, either unsorted or a sorted T cell fraction (not recorded which). CDR3 sequence (DNA): TGTGCCAGCTCCCGCGGGACGGGAACTTACGAGCAGTACTTC. Protein sequence: CASSRGTGTYEQYF.